This T cell receptor beta chain is from a study of glioma-infiltrating T cells (dated by TCRdb to 2016 to 2017). Context from the whole study: Glioma tissue, non-neoplastic brain tissue and matched peripheral blood mononuclear cells were used as sources from which TCR alpha- and beta-chain repertoires were sequenced. To gauge divergence between tissue and blood T-cell populations, every tissue-infiltrating repertoire was compared against the peripheral blood repertoire from the same patient. Three low-grade glioma patients, under ten primary glioblastoma patients and three non-glioma patients contributing non-neoplastic brain tissue were included in the paired cohort. Study-level results and caveats: Group comparisons rested on small numbers: three non-neoplastic, three low-grade glioma and eight glioblastoma patients. VJ-independent divergence between tissue and blood was below expectation in non-neoplastic patients but above expectation in all gliomas, especially low-grade gliomas. Very few CDR3 sequences were shared between tissue and blood, attributed to high CDR3 diversity and limited sampling.

The junction carries 16 bases between V and J, which are trimmed by 2 bases and 0 bases respectively. CDR1 is given as MNHEY and CDR2 as SMNVEV, both from the germline V gene (reference sequence). The CDR3, cysteine through phenylalanine, is 17 amino acids long. The only DNA kept is the CDR3, 51 bases in frame from the first base. This clonotype was recorded at least ten times. Its antigen is unknown. It has no much larger one-base neighbor in the sample; base qualities were not kept. TCR alpha and beta CDR3 regions were amplified with the iRepertoire nested amplicon-rescue multiplex PCR (arm-PCR) platform from RNA. The input for one-step reverse transcription and amplification was roughly 85-400 ng of either tissue mRNA or PBMC total RNA. Following bead purification, Illumina adapters were added by a secondary multiplex PCR, and libraries between 200 and 400 bp were gel-purified. Libraries carried internal 6-nucleotide barcodes used for demultiplexing. Libraries were sequenced on an Illumina MiSeq with 2x220 or 2x250 nucleotide paired-end reads. The original methods were these. FLASH 1.2.11 was used to merge paired reads, and BWA-MEM then aligned the reads to the GRCh37 human genome before TRA and TRB reads were extracted. V and J assignment used an IMGT-derived reference of cassette sequences and CDR3 motifs that included pseudogenes. Three-frame translation of reads was performed, and productive CDR3s were defined as those with a C...FGXG motif and no stop codons. Clonotypes were defined as unique combinations of V-J cassette pair and CDR3 amino acid sequence. Reads were filtered by Hamming distance, thresholded by each sample's sequence error rate in mapped regions. Using fastp trimming at Q25 and MiXCR clonotype assembly, TCRdb reanalyzed the public sequencing data and kept in-frame beta chains. Every entry covers one CDR3 protein and lists the most common genes and DNA from its rows. TCRdb's processing, not the authors', yielded these V and J calls. The sample table lists about 89,000 distinct CDR3 sequences, about a quarter of them with a count of one. Roughly 6.7% of the sample rests with the top ten.

The rearrangement joined TRBV27 to TRBJ1-1; a tentative D call is TRBD1 (6 bases match). The specimen was glioma tissue, nonneoplastic brain tissue, or PBMCs (not recorded which). This TCR came from a human donor with low-grade glioma or glioblastoma, undergoing nonglioma brain surgery, or in good health (not recorded which). The CDR3 region reads CASSLGGRGAVNTEAFF. Read as DNA, the sequence is TGTGCCAGCAGTTTAGGGGGTCGGGGGGCGGTGAACACTGAAGCTTTCTTT.